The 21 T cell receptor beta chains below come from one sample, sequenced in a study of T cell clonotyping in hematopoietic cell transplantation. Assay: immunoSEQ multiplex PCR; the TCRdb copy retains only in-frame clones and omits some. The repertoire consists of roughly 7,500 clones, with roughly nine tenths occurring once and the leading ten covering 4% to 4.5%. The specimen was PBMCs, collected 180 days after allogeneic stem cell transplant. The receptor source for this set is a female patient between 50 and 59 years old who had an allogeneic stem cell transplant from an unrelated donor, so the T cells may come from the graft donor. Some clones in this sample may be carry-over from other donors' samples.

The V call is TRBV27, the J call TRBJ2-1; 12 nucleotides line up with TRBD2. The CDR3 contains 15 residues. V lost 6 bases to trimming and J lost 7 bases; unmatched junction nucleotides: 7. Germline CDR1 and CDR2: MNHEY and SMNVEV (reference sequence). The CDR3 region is CASRDLAGGRNEQFF. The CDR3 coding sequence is TGTGCCAGCAGGGACCTAGCGGGGGGGCGGAATGAGCAGTTCTTC.

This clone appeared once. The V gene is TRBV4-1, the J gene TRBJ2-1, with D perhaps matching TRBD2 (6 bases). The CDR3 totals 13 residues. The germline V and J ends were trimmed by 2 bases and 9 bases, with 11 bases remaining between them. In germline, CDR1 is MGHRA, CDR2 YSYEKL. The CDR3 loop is CASSQLLAGEQFF. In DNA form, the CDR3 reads TGCGCCAGCAGCCAACTACTAGCAGGTGAGCAGTTCTTC.

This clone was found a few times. The CDR3 DNA is TGTGCCAGCAGTGGGCAGGGGAACACTGAAGCTTTCTTT. It translates to CASSGQGNTEAFF. The rearrangement links TRBV6-4 to TRBJ1-1; the D gene is possibly TRBD1 (5 bases). Germline assignment: CDR1 MRHNA and CDR2 SNTAGT. The CDR3 totals 13 residues. Trimming removed 4 bases at V and 1 base at J, with 7 bases between.

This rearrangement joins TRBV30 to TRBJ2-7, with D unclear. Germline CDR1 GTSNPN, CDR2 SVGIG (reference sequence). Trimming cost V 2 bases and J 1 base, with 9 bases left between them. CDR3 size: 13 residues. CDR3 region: CAWSPGRSYEQYF. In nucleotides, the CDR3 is TGTGCCTGGAGTCCCGGACGGTCCTACGAGCAGTACTTC. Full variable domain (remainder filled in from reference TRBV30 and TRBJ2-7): SQTIHQWPATLVQPVGSPLSLECTVEGTSNPNLYWYRQAAGRGLQLLFYSVGIGQISSEVPQNLSASRPQDRQFILSSKKLLLSDSGFYLCAWSPGRSYEQYFGPGTRLTVT.

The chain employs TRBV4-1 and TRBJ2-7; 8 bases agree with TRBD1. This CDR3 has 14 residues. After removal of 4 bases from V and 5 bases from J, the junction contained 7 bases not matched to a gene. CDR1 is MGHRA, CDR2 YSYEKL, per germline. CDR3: CASSPGQGSDEQYF. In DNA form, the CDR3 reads TGCGCCAGCAGCCCCGGACAGGGATCCGACGAGCAGTACTTC.

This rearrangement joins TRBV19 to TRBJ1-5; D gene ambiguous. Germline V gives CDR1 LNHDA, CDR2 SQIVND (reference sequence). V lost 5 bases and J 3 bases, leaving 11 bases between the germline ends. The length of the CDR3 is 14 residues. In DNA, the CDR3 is TGTGCCAGTAGTGAAAGGGAATTCAATCAGCCCCAGCATTTT. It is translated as CASSEREFNQPQHF.

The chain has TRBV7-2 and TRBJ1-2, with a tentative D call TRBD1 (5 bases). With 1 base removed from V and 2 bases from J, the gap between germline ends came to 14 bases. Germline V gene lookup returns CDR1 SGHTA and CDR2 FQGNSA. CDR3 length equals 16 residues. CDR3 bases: TGTGCCAGCAGCTTAGATAGCATGGGGGGGAACTATGGCTACACCTTC. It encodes CASSLDSMGGNYGYTF.

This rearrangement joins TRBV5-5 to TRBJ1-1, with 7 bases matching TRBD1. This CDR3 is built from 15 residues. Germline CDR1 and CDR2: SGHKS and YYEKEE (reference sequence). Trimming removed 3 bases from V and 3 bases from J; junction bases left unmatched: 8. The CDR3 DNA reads TGTGCCAGCAGCTCTTTCTCAGGGGGGCACACTGAAGCTTTCTTT. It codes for CASSSFSGGHTEAFF.

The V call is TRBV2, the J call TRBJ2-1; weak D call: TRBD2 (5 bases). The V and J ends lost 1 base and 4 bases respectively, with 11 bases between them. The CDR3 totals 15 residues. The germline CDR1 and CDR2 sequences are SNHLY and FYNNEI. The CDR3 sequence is CASSEEVARYNEQFF. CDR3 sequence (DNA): TGTGCCAGCAGTGAAGAGGTAGCGAGATACAATGAGCAGTTCTTC.

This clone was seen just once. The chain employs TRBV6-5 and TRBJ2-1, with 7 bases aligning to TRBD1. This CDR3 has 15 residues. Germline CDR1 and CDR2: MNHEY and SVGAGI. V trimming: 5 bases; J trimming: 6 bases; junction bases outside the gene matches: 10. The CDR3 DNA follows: TGTGCCAGCAGTCCTCGGGGACAGACCTTCAATGAGCAGTTCTTC. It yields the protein CASSPRGQTFNEQFF.

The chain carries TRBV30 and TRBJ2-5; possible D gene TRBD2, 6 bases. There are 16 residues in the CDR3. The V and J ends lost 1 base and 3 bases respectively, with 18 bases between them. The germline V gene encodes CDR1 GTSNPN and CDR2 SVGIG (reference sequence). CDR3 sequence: CAWSGSSENLKETQYF. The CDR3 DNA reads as TGTGCCTGGAGTGGCTCTAGCGAGAATTTAAAAGAGACCCAGTACTTC.

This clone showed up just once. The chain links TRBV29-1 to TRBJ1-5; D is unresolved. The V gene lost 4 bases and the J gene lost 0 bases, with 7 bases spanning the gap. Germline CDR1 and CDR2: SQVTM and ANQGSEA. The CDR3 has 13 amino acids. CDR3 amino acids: CSVVTDSNQPQHF. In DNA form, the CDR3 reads TGCAGCGTTGTGACGGATAGCAATCAGCCCCAGCATTTT.

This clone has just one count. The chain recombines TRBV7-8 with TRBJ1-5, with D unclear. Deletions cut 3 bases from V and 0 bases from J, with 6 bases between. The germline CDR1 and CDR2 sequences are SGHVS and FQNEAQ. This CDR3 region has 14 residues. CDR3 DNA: TGTGCCAGCAGCTTGACCAATAGCAATCAGCCCCAGCATTTT. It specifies CASSLTNSNQPQHF.

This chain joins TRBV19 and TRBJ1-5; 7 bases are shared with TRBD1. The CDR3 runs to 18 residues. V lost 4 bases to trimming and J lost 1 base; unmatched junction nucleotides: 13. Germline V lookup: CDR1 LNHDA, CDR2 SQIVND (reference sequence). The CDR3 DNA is TGTGCCAGTAGTAAAGGGGGGCCGGGACAGAGGAGCAATCAGCCCCAGCATTTT. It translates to CASSKGGPGQRSNQPQHF.

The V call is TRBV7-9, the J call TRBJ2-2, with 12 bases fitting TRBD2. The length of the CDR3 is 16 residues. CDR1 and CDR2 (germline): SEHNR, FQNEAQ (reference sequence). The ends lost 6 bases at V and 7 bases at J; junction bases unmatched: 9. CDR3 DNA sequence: TGTGCCAGCAGTTCTAGCGGGAGGGCACGGTACGGGGAGCTGTTTTTT. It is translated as CASSSSGRARYGELFF.

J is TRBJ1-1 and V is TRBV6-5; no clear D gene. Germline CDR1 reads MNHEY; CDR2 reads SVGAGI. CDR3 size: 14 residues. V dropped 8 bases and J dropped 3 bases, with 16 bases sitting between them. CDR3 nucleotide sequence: TGTGCCAGCTCACCTTTGCTGCTGGACACTGAAGCTTTCTTT. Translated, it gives CASSPLLLDTEAFF.

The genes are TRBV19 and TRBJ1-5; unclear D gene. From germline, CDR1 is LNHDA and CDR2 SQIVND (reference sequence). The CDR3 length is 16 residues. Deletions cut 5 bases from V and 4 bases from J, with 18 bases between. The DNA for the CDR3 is TGTGCCAGTAGTCTCGAAACCTCGTACATAAATCAGCCCCAGCATTTT. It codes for CASSLETSYINQPQHF.

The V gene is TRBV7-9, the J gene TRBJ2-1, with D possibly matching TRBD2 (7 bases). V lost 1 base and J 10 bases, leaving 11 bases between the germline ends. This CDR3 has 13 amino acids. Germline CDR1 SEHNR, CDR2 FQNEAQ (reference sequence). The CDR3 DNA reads TGTGCCAGCAGCTTAGAGGGGGGGGGCGAGCAGTTCTTC. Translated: CASSLEGGGEQFF.

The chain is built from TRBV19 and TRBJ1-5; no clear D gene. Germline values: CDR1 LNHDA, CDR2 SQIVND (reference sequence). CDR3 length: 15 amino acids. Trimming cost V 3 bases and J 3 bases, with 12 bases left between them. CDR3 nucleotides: TGTGCCAGTAGTATTTCCCCCAACCCCAATCAGCCCCAGCATTTT. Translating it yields CASSISPNPNQPQHF.

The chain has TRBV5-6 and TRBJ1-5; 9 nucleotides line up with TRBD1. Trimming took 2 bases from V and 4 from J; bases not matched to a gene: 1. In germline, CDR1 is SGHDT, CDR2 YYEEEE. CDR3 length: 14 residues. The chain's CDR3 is CASSFGTGNQPQHF. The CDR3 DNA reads TGTGCCAGCAGCTTCGGGACAGGGAATCAGCCCCAGCATTTT.

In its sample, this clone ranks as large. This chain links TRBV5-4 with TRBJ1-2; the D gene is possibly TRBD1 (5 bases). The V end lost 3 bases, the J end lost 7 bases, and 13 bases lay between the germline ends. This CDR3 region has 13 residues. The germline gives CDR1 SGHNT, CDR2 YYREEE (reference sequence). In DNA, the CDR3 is TGTGCCAGCAGCTCCGGGGGGAGTGGTGGCTACACCTTC. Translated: CASSSGGSGGYTF.